This T cell receptor (beta chain) appears in the sequencing data of a study of T cell changes during pregnancy in multiple sclerosis. This clone has only a few counts. Germline V gene data show CDR1 as SGHTA and CDR2 as FQGNSA. The V and J ends lost 6 bases and 6 bases, in that order; junction bases with no gene match: 11. The CDR3 extends over 15 amino acids. The data were produced by immunoSEQ multiplex PCR, yet TCRdb's version contains in-frame clones alone and is incomplete. The sample carries 10,000 to 13,000 clones, around 89% recorded once. The clonotype comes from a female donor in good health, enrolled as a control in a pregnancy study. Sequencing used CD8+ T cells from peripheral blood mononuclear cells, obtained in the first trimester of pregnancy. The gene calls are TRBV7-2 and TRBJ2-3; 8 bases map to TRBD1. CDR3 residues: CASSTLGQGLDTQYF. CDR3 DNA sequence: TGTGCCAGCAGTACCCTAGGACAGGGATTGGATACGCAGTATTTT.